These 5 T cell receptor beta chains were all obtained from the same sample, sequenced in a study of cytomegalovirus exposure and HLA in healthy donors. Primers for the PCR totalled 60 Vbeta and 13 Jbeta. Sequenced by immunoSEQ multiplex PCR; TCRdb stores in-frame clones only, minus some. The repertoire holds 95,000 to 150,000 clones, 74% seen once, with 4% in the top ten. The sample taken for sequencing was PBMCs. The receptors were sampled from a man between 40 and 49 years old in good health and CMV-seropositive.

The chain employs TRBV29-1 and TRBJ2-7; TRBD2 aligns across 10 bases. Germline-derived CDR1 and CDR2 are SQVTM and ANQGSEA. The CDR3 contains 15 residues. Unmatched junction bases numbered 11, after V lost 7 bases and J lost 2 bases. The DNA for the CDR3 is TGCAGCGCCAAACTTTCCGGGACTAGCGCCTACGAGCAGTACTTC. It is translated as CSAKLSGTSAYEQYF.

The V call is TRBV2, the J call TRBJ2-5; D might be TRBD1 or TRBD2, each matching 6 bases. V lost 6 bases, J lost 2 bases, and 13 bases lay in between. Germline V gene data show CDR1 as SNHLY and CDR2 as FYNNEI. This CDR3 is 14 amino acids long. The CDR3 DNA is TGTGCCAGCAGCGAACAGGGACTTCAAGAGACCCAGTACTTC. This gives the protein CASSEQGLQETQYF.

This clone was observed once. The chain recombines TRBV7-8 with TRBJ1-5; the D gene is possibly TRBD1 (6 bases). Germline V gene lookup returns CDR1 SGHVS and CDR2 FQNEAQ. The CDR3 loop spans 15 amino acids. V was clipped by 3 bases and J by 5 bases, with 14 bases between them. DNA for the CDR3: TGTGCCAGCAGCTTGACAGGATACAGGGATCAGCCCCAGCATTTT. This codes for CASSLTGYRDQPQHF. Filled out from reference TRBV7-8 and TRBJ1-5, the complete variable domain reads GAGVSQSPRYKVAKRGQDVALRCDPISGHVSLFWYQQALGQGPEFLTYFQNEAQLDKSGLPSDRFFAERPEGSVSTLKIQRTQQEDSAVYLCASSLTGYRDQPQHFGDGTRLSIL.

This clone turned up a few times. The gene calls are TRBV10-3 and TRBJ2-3, with D possibly TRBD1 on 6 matching bases. The CDR3 is made up of 14 amino acids. Germline V gives CDR1 ENHRY, CDR2 SYGVKD. V lost 4 bases and J 8 bases, leaving 16 bases between the germline ends. CDR3 loop: CAISGRQDRSTQYF. The CDR3 bases are TGTGCCATCAGTGGACGACAGGACCGCAGTACGCAGTATTTT.

V gene TRBV7-9 combines with J gene TRBJ1-2; D gene uncertain. Germline V gives CDR1 SEHNR, CDR2 FQNEAQ (reference sequence). Trimming shortened V by 3 bases and J by 4 bases, and 12 bases separated the two germline ends. The CDR3 runs 14 residues. The chain's CDR3 is CASSLARGGYGYTF. CDR3 DNA: TGTGCCAGCAGCTTGGCACGCGGAGGCTATGGCTACACCTTC.